Each of the 8 T cell receptor beta chains below was sequenced from the same sample in a study of T cell responses to AZD1222 COVID-19 vaccine. Data came from immunoSEQ multiplex PCR; TCRdb stores just in-frame clones and leaves some out. Among 150,000 to 190,000 clones listed, 90% to 95% were seen once. Sequenced material: peripheral blood, taken 28 days after the second AZD1222 dose. The receptors derive from an adult who received the AZD1222 COVID-19 vaccine.

The chain uses TRBV7-8 and TRBJ1-2, with 7 bases fitting TRBD1. V lost 0 bases and J lost 4; bases outside the gene matches: 8. This CDR3 has 16 residues. Germline V CDR1 and CDR2: SGHVS, FQNEAQ. The CDR3 region is CASSLAGGDSSYGYTF. In DNA, the CDR3 is TGTGCCAGCAGCTTAGCTGGGGGGGACAGTTCCTATGGCTACACCTTC.

The chain employs TRBV28 and TRBJ1-1, with a possible D match to TRBD1 (6 bases). The germline V gene has CDR1 MDHEN and CDR2 SYDVKM. V was pared by 6 bases and J by 4 bases, with 15 bases between. The CDR3 spans 14 residues. The CDR3: CASSQQGRGTEAFF. Here the CDR3 DNA reads TGTGCCAGCAGCCAACAGGGACGGGGCACTGAAGCTTTCTTT. Full variable domain (rest looked up from reference TRBV28 and TRBJ1-1): DVKVTQSSRYLVKRTGEKVFLECVQDMDHENMFWYRQDPGLGLRLIYFSYDVKMKEKGDIPEGYSVSREKKERFSLILESASTNQTSMYLCASSQQGRGTEAFFGQGTRLTVV.

The chain carries TRBV9 and TRBJ2-2; D gene unclear. Germline values: CDR1 SGDLS, CDR2 YYNGEE. The CDR3 runs 18 residues. Trimming took off 4 bases at V and 5 bases at J, with 24 bases between the two ends. CDR3 residues: CASSFGSTRVSRTGELFF. CDR3 sequence (DNA): TGTGCCAGCAGCTTTGGGTCAACCCGAGTGTCTAGGACCGGGGAGCTGTTTTTT.

The chain has TRBV5-5 and TRBJ1-1; tentatively, D is TRBD1 (6 bases). The CDR3 is 13 amino acids. The V gene's germline CDR1 is SGHKS and CDR2 YYEKEE (reference sequence). Between the trimmed V and J ends, which lost 1 base and 3 bases, there was a span of 7 bases. CDR3 sequence: CASSLRGDTEAFF. The DNA of the CDR3 is TGTGCCAGCAGCTTGAGGGGGGACACTGAAGCTTTCTTT.

The chain is built from TRBV5-8 and TRBJ2-1; 8 bases are a match to TRBD1. This CDR3 has 13 amino acids. The junction had 10 bases not matched to a gene; V was cut back by 3 bases and J by 14 bases. Germline V gene sequence: CDR1 SGHTS, CDR2 YDEGEE. CDR3 nucleotide sequence: TGTGCCAGCAGCTGGACAGGGACCAAGCGGGAGTTCTTC. The encoded protein is CASSWTGTKREFF.

The chain links TRBV11-2 to TRBJ1-3; TRBD1 matches at 8 bases. V dropped 3 bases and J dropped 3; count of bases not matched to a gene: 1. There are 14 residues in the CDR3. Germline lookup yields CDR1 SGHAT and CDR2 FQNNGV. Written as DNA, the CDR3 is TGTGCCAGCAGCTTCACAGGGGGTGGAAACACCATATATTTT. Its protein is CASSFTGGGNTIYF.

The V and J genes are TRBV7-9 and TRBJ2-7; TRBD1 is a possible D gene (6 bases). Between the trimmed V and J ends, which lost 4 bases and 2 bases, there was a span of 15 bases. CDR3 length: 15 residues. Looked up from germline, CDR1 is SEHNR and CDR2 is FQNEAQ (reference sequence). CDR3 loop: CASSSTRGSTYEQYF. DNA for the CDR3: TGTGCCAGCAGCTCCACTAGGGGGTCTACCTACGAGCAGTACTTC.

The chain joins TRBV6-4 to TRBJ1-2, with 7 nucleotides matching TRBD1. V shed 4 bases, J shed 0 bases, and the junction held 5 bases outside the gene matches. Per germline, CDR1 MRHNA and CDR2 SNTAGT. The CDR3 spans 15 residues. CDR3: CASSVGTAANYGYTF. The CDR3 bases are TGTGCCAGCAGTGTTGGGACAGCTGCTAACTATGGCTACACCTTC.